This passage covers 23 T cell receptor beta chains from one sample sequenced in a study of blood T cell repertoires in COVID-19. The method was immunoSEQ multiplex PCR; TCRdb's version includes in-frame clones alone and lacks a portion of them. The repertoire consists of about 260,000 clones, with around 89% occurring once and the leading ten covering 1.2%. The sequenced sample consisted of PBMCs or T cells enriched from blood (not recorded which). Receptor source: a woman aged 35 to 49 with acute COVID-19.

This clone has only a few counts. This chain connects TRBV5-1 to TRBJ2-1, with 10 nucleotides matching TRBD2. The CDR3 consists of 15 residues. The germline gives CDR1 SGHRS, CDR2 YFSETQ. The ends lost 6 bases at V and 5 bases at J; junction bases unmatched: 8. The CDR3 protein is CASKGGLAEHNEQFF. In nucleotides, the CDR3 is TGCGCCAGCAAGGGAGGACTAGCGGAGCACAATGAGCAGTTCTTC.

The chain combines TRBV6-5 with TRBJ1-4; possibly TRBD1 for D (6 bases). The CDR3 is 15 residues long. Germline loops: CDR1 MNHEY, CDR2 SVGAGI. V lost 6 bases and J 4 bases, leaving 15 bases between the germline ends. The CDR3 DNA reads as TGTGCCAGCAGATCGGACAGTTCACTTAATGAAAAACTGTTTTTT. Amino acid sequence: CASRSDSSLNEKLFF.

V usage is TRBV19 and J usage is TRBJ1-4; D is possibly TRBD1 (5 bases). Trimming took 5 bases from V and 8 from J, leaving 24 bases between them. CDR3 length: 17 amino acids. The germline CDR1 and CDR2 sequences are LNHDA and SQIVND (reference sequence). The CDR3 here is CASSPLVSAGREEKLFF. As DNA, the CDR3 is TGTGCCAGTAGTCCCTTGGTGTCGGCAGGGAGGGAGGAAAAACTGTTTTTT. The variable domain in full, with the rest retrieved from reference TRBV19 and TRBJ1-4, is DGGITQSPKYLFRKEGQNVTLSCEQNLNHDAMYWYRQDPGQGLRLIYYSQIVNDFQKGDIAEGYSVSREKKESFPLTVTSAQKNPTAFYLCASSPLVSAGREEKLFFGSGTQLSVL.

Note on this clone: This same CDR3 is encoded by further DNA sequences in the sample. The V call is TRBV9, the J call TRBJ2-1, with D tentatively TRBD1 (6 bases). The V end was cut by 1 base, the J end by 0 bases, with 8 bases between. Germline V gene sequence: CDR1 SGDLS, CDR2 YYNGEE. CDR3 length: 15 amino acids. CDR3 region: CASSVRGSSYNEQFF. The CDR3 bases are TGTGCCAGCAGCGTAAGGGGGAGCTCCTACAATGAGCAGTTCTTC. The whole variable domain, filled in from reference TRBV9 and TRBJ2-1, reads DSGVTQTPKHLITATGQRVTLRCSPRSGDLSVYWYQQSLDQGLQFLIQYYNGEERAKGNILERFSAQQFPDLHSELNLSSLELGDSALYFCASSVRGSSYNEQFFGPGTRLTVL.

This clone was picked up one time. This chain links TRBV19 with TRBJ1-1; tentative D call: TRBD1 (5 bases). CDR3 length: 13 residues. V lost 7 bases and J 4 bases, leaving 13 bases between the germline ends. Germline CDR1 LNHDA, CDR2 SQIVND (reference sequence). CDR3 residues: CASTSTVITEAFF. The CDR3 nucleotides are TGTGCCAGTACGTCGACAGTCATCACTGAAGCTTTCTTT.

This clone was picked up a small number of times. This chain joins TRBV27 and TRBJ2-2; 8 bases agree with TRBD2. CDR3 length equals 15 residues. CDR1 is MNHEY and CDR2 is SMNVEV in the germline V gene (reference sequence). The trim removed 6 bases at V and 5 bases at J, leaving 8 bases unmatched. CDR3 region: CASRPSGSDTGELFF. CDR3 in DNA: TGTGCCAGCAGACCCAGCGGGAGTGATACCGGGGAGCTGTTTTTT.

The chain recombines TRBV9 with TRBJ1-1; maybe TRBD1 (5 bases). The V gene's germline CDR1 is SGDLS and CDR2 YYNGEE. V gave up 0 bases and J gave up 7 bases, with 16 bases separating them. The CDR3 is made up of 15 amino acids. CDR3: CASSVGSWGDGEAFF. In DNA, the CDR3 is TGTGCCAGCAGCGTAGGGTCGTGGGGGGACGGTGAAGCTTTCTTT.

This chain uses TRBV18 with TRBJ2-2; 14 positions match TRBD2. CDR3 length: 19 amino acids. J lost 7 bases, V lost 2 bases, and 12 bases had no gene match. The germline CDR1 and CDR2 sequences are KGHSH and LQKENI. CDR3 loop: CASSPYSPGLAGADGELFF. The CDR3 nucleotides read TGTGCCAGCTCACCATATTCACCGGGACTAGCGGGAGCGGACGGGGAGCTGTTTTTT.

This sequence joins TRBV27 and TRBJ2-5; 11 bases align to TRBD1. V gave up 5 bases and J gave up 1 base; unmatched junction bases: 6. The CDR3 is 16 amino acids. Germline lookup yields CDR1 MNHEY and CDR2 SMNVEV (reference sequence). The chain's CDR3 is CASSKGTGGAQETQYF. CDR3 nucleotide sequence: TGTGCCAGCAGTAAAGGGACAGGGGGGGCCCAAGAGACCCAGTACTTC.

The rearrangement joins TRBV28 to TRBJ1-6; no firm D call. Trimming shortened V by 5 bases and J by 0 bases, and 8 bases separated the two germline ends. This CDR3 comprises 15 residues. From germline, CDR1 is MDHEN and CDR2 SYDVKM. The DNA for the CDR3 is TGTGCCAGCAGTCTCGGGAGCTCCTATAATTCACCCCTCCACTTT. Its translation is CASSLGSSYNSPLHF.

Comments on this clone: This same CDR3 is encoded by further DNA sequences in the sample. The rearrangement links TRBV5-1 to TRBJ1-4; no definite D call. The CDR3 has 13 amino acids. The germline V and J ends were trimmed by 1 base and 3 bases, with 4 bases remaining between them. The germline CDR1 and CDR2 sequences are SGHRS and YFSETQ. CDR3 in DNA: TGCGCCAGCAGCTTGCTTTCTAATGAAAAACTGTTTTTT. Residues: CASSLLSNEKLFF.

The chain links TRBV28 to TRBJ2-7; possible D gene TRBD1, 5 bases. There are 16 residues in the CDR3. Germline-derived CDR1 and CDR2 are MDHEN and SYDVKM. Trimming stripped 4 bases from V and 1 base from J, with 17 bases between. CDR3: CASSSLSGYLSYEQYF. CDR3 sequence (DNA): TGTGCCAGCAGTTCCCTATCAGGGTACTTATCCTACGAGCAGTACTTC.

The chain joins TRBV27 to TRBJ1-2; TRBD1 is a possible D gene (6 bases). The V gene's germline CDR1 is MNHEY and CDR2 SMNVEV (reference sequence). V was pared by 4 bases and J by 4 bases, with 13 bases between. The CDR3 has 14 residues. CDR3 DNA sequence: TGTGCCAGCAGTTCACTACGGACAGCCTATGGCTACACCTTC. This translates into CASSSLRTAYGYTF.

The V call is TRBV9, the J call TRBJ1-1; a possible D gene is TRBD1 (5 bases). This CDR3 is built from 15 residues. V gave up 1 base and J gave up 4 bases, with 14 bases separating them. Germline loops: CDR1 SGDLS, CDR2 YYNGEE. For the CDR3, the DNA is TGTGCCAGCAGCGTATCGGTAGGGAGGGGCACTGAAGCTTTCTTT. It encodes CASSVSVGRGTEAFF.

The V call is TRBV7-8, the J call TRBJ2-7; 10 bases map to TRBD2. This CDR3 contains 18 residues. V gave up 4 bases and J gave up 4 bases; unmatched junction bases: 16. Germline CDR1 reads SGHVS; CDR2 reads FQNEAQ. The CDR3 sequence: CASSSARLGLAATYEQYF. The CDR3 DNA sequence: TGTGCCAGCAGCTCCGCGCGACTAGGACTAGCGGCGACGTACGAGCAGTACTTC.

V and J are TRBV6-1 and TRBJ1-4; 7 nucleotides match TRBD1. CDR3 size: 20 residues. Germline trimming cut 4 bases from V and 4 bases from J; bases unmatched to any gene: 21. Germline V gene sequence: CDR1 MNHNS, CDR2 SASEGT. The CDR3 reads CASSASPPGQLIWDNEKLFF. For the CDR3, the DNA is TGTGCCAGCAGTGCAAGCCCCCCGGGACAGTTGATTTGGGATAATGAAAAACTGTTTTTT.

The V gene is TRBV30, the J gene TRBJ1-1, with 7 nucleotides matching TRBD1. Germline CDR1 reads GTSNPN; CDR2 reads SVGIG (reference sequence). Germline trimming cut 3 bases from V and 1 base from J; bases unmatched to any gene: 2. This CDR3 region has 13 residues. The CDR3 coding sequence is TGTGCCTGGAGGGGACAGCCGAACACTGAAGCTTTCTTT. Protein: CAWRGQPNTEAFF.

V usage is TRBV4-1 and J usage is TRBJ2-5, with 8 bases that match TRBD2. The junction had 5 bases not matched to a gene; V was cut back by 1 base and J by 1 base. This CDR3 region has 16 residues. CDR1 MGHRA and CDR2 YSYEKL come from the germline V gene. Here the CDR3 DNA reads TGCGCCAGCAGCCAAGCGAAGCGGGAGTCCCAAGAGACCCAGTACTTC. This encodes CASSQAKRESQETQYF.

V is TRBV27 and J is TRBJ2-7, with 10 bases fitting TRBD2. CDR1 is MNHEY and CDR2 is SMNVEV in the germline V gene (reference sequence). The CDR3 has 13 residues. V trimming: 6 bases; J trimming: 5 bases; junction bases outside the gene matches: 4. The CDR3 coding sequence is TGTGCCAGCAGAGTAGGACTAGCGGACGAGCAGTACGTC. This codes for CASRVGLADEQYV.

V and J are TRBV24-1 and TRBJ2-7, with a possible D match to TRBD2 (5 bases). V was cut by 3 bases and J by 7 bases, with 12 bases left in between. The CDR3 covers 13 residues. Germline V lookup: CDR1 KGHDR, CDR2 SFDVKD. DNA for the CDR3: TGTGCCACCAGTGATACAACAACGGGGGAGCAGTACTTC. This gives the protein CATSDTTTGEQYF.

A few counts support this clone. The chain carries TRBV7-9 and TRBJ2-3, with 14 bases that match TRBD2. The CDR3 sequence is 19 residues long. Losses at the gene ends were 4 bases for V and 4 bases for J; bases not matched to a gene: 13. The germline V gene encodes CDR1 SEHNR and CDR2 FQNEAQ (reference sequence). The CDR3 loop reads CASSSRAGTSGRIADTQYF. CDR3 nucleotides: TGTGCCAGCAGCTCCCGGGCGGGGACTAGCGGGAGAATAGCAGATACGCAGTATTTT.

CDR3 in amino acids: CSVLAGGPTDTQYF. As DNA, the CDR3 is TGCAGCGTTTTAGCGGGAGGACCCACAGATACGCAGTATTTT. The V gene is TRBV29-1, the J gene TRBJ2-3; 10 bases are a match to TRBD2. This CDR3 has 14 residues. Losses at the gene ends were 5 bases for V and 2 bases for J; bases not matched to a gene: 4. Germline CDR1 is SQVTM and CDR2 is ANQGSEA.

The CDR3 DNA reads as TGTGCCAGCAGCTCACAGCAAAATCAGCCCCAGCATTTT. It codes for CASSSQQNQPQHF. The chain combines TRBV11-2 with TRBJ1-5; D gene uncertain. This CDR3 has 13 amino acids. Germline V gene data show CDR1 as SGHAT and CDR2 as FQNNGV. V lost 4 bases, J lost 4 bases, and 8 bases lay in between.